In its sample, the clone carrying this TCR beta chain was seen a few times. Antigen specificity is unknown. The record originates from a study of molecular identifiers for immune sequencing clone quantification. One entry per CDR3 protein results from TCRdb running MiXCR on the PCR reads. This sample has about 640,000 distinct CDR3 sequences, with about 20% found just once. The J segment lost 7 bases and the V segment lost 1 base, leaving 7 bases of the junction unmatched. The germline gives CDR1 LNHDA, CDR2 SQIVND (reference sequence). This CDR3 comprises 17 residues. Study outcomes and limitations: Over 97% of effector molecules, yet under 1% of naive-cell molecules, were held by clones above 20 RNA copies.

The material sequenced was naive CD8+ T cells from blood, with Jurkat cell RNA spiked in. Subset indicated: FACS-sorted CD8+CD4-CCR7+CD45RA+ naive T cells. This chain connects TRBV19 to TRBJ2-2; 12 bases align to TRBD1. The source of this sequence is a human donor in good health. Some libraries in this study had Jurkat cell RNA spiked in. DNA of the CDR3: TGTGCCAGTAGTATAGGGGACAGGGGGCTTTCCGGCGGGGAGCTGTTTTTT. Its protein is CASSIGDRGLSGGELFF. Full variable domain (remainder filled in from reference TRBV19 and TRBJ2-2): DGGITQSPKYLFRKEGQNVTLSCEQNLNHDAMYWYRQDPGQGLRLIYYSQIVNDFQKGDIAEGYSVSREKKESFPLTVTSAQKNPTAFYLCASSIGDRGLSGGELFFGEGSRLTVL.